This record looks at one T cell receptor beta chain sequence and its context. Its specificity is unknown. The source of the sample is a study of OX40 agonist ivuxolimab in advanced cancers. In the study overall: The study treated patients with ivuxolimab, an agonistic anti-OX40 (CD134) antibody. Of the participants, around 43% had some prior anti-PD-1, anti-PD-L1 or anti-CTLA-4 therapy, which was allowed.

Study-wide findings and caveats: CD8+ T cells (on average) carried more expanded clones than CD4+ T cells.

Sequenced by immunoSEQ multiplex PCR; TCRdb stores in-frame clones only, minus some. The repertoire holds tens of thousands of clones, with around 84% as singletons. This CDR3 contains 16 residues. The clonotype originates from an adult with an advanced solid tumor such as melanoma, head and neck, liver or kidney cancer. The chain joins TRBV12-2 to TRBJ2-7; the DNA was not used to check the table's D call, TRBD1. TRBV12-2 represents a pseudogene. Sequencing used CD4+ or CD8+ T cells sorted from blood, obtained in a trial of the OX40 agonist ivuxolimab. CDR3 coding DNA: TGTGCAAGTCGCTTAGCCCCGGGACAGGATACCTACGAGCAGTACTTC. Amino acids: CASRLAPGQDTYEQYF.